This TCR beta chain was identified in a study of human T cells and chemical hapten exposure. As for the study in general: How much TCR each sample yielded varied, mostly because pooled library volumes differed slightly.

Stated time point: healthy volunteer bleed at 2 weeks. It was unfractionated whole blood from which total RNA was extracted. CDR3 size: 14 residues. The junction had 7 bases not matched to a gene; V was cut back by 1 base and J by 6 bases. Germline values: CDR1 DFQATT, CDR2 SNEGSKA (reference sequence). Concerning this clonotype: Its antigen is not known.

The library attached unique molecular identifiers to individual cDNA molecules. Original handling: A per-sample median of around 88,000 TCRs was observed, with counts ranging from roughly 20,000 to 750,000. MiXCR was run by TCRdb on the RACE reads, yielding one entry per CDR3 protein. It is TCRdb's table, rather than the study itself, that gives the V and J calls and clone size. The sample holds some 50,000 distinct CDR3 sequences, around 4.1% seen once. Points from the study as a whole: The study found that DPC sensitization did not change TCRs above 1 in 1000 frequency.

The chain combines TRBV20-1 with TRBJ2-7; the match to TRBD1 covers 9 bases. This clonotype originated in a female donor in good health. Some clones in this sample may be carry-over from other donors' samples. The sequenced sample consisted of whole blood. Here the CDR3 reads CSARAGTGTGEQYF. The CDR3, as DNA: TGCAGTGCTAGAGCTGGGACAGGGACGGGCGAGCAGTACTTC.